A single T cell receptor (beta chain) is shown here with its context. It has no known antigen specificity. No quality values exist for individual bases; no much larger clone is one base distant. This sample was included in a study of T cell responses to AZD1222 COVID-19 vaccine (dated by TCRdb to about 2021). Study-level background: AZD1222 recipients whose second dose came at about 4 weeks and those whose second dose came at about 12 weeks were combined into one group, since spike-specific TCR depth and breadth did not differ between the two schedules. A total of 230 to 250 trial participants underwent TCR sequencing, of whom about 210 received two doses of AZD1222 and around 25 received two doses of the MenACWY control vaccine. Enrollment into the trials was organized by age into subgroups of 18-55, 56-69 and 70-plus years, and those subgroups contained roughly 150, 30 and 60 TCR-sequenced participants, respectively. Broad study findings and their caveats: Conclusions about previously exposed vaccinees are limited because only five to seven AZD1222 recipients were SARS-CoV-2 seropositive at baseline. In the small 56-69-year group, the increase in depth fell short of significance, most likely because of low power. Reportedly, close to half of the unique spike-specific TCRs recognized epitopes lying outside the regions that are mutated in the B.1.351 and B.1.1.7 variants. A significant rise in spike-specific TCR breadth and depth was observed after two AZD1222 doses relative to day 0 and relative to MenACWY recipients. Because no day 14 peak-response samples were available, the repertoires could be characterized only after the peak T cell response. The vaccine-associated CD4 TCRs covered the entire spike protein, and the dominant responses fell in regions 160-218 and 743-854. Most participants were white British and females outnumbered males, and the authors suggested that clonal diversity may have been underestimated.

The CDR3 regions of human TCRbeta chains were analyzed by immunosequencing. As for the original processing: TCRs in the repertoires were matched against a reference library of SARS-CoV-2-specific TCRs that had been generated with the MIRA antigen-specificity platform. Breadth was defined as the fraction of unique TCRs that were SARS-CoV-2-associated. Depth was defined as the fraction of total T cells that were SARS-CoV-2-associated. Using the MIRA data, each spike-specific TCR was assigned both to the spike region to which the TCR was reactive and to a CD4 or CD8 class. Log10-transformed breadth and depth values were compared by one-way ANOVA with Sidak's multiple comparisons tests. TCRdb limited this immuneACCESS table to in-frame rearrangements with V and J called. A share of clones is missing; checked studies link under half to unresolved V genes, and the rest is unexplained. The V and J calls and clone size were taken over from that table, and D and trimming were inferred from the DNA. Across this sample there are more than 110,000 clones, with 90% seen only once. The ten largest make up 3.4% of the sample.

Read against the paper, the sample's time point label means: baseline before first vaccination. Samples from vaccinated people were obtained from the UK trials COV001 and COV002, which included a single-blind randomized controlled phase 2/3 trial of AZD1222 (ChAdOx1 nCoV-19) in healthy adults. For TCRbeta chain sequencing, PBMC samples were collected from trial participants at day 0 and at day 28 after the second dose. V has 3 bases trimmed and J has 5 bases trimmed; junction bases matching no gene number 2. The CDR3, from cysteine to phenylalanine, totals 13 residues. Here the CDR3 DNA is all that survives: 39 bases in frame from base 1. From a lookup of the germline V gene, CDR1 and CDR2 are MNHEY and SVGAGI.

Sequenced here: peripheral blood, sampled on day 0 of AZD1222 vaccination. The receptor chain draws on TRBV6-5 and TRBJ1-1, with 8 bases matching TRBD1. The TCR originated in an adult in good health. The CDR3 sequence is CASSYDRGTEAFF. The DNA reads TGTGCCAGCAGTTATGACAGGGGAACTGAAGCTTTCTTT.